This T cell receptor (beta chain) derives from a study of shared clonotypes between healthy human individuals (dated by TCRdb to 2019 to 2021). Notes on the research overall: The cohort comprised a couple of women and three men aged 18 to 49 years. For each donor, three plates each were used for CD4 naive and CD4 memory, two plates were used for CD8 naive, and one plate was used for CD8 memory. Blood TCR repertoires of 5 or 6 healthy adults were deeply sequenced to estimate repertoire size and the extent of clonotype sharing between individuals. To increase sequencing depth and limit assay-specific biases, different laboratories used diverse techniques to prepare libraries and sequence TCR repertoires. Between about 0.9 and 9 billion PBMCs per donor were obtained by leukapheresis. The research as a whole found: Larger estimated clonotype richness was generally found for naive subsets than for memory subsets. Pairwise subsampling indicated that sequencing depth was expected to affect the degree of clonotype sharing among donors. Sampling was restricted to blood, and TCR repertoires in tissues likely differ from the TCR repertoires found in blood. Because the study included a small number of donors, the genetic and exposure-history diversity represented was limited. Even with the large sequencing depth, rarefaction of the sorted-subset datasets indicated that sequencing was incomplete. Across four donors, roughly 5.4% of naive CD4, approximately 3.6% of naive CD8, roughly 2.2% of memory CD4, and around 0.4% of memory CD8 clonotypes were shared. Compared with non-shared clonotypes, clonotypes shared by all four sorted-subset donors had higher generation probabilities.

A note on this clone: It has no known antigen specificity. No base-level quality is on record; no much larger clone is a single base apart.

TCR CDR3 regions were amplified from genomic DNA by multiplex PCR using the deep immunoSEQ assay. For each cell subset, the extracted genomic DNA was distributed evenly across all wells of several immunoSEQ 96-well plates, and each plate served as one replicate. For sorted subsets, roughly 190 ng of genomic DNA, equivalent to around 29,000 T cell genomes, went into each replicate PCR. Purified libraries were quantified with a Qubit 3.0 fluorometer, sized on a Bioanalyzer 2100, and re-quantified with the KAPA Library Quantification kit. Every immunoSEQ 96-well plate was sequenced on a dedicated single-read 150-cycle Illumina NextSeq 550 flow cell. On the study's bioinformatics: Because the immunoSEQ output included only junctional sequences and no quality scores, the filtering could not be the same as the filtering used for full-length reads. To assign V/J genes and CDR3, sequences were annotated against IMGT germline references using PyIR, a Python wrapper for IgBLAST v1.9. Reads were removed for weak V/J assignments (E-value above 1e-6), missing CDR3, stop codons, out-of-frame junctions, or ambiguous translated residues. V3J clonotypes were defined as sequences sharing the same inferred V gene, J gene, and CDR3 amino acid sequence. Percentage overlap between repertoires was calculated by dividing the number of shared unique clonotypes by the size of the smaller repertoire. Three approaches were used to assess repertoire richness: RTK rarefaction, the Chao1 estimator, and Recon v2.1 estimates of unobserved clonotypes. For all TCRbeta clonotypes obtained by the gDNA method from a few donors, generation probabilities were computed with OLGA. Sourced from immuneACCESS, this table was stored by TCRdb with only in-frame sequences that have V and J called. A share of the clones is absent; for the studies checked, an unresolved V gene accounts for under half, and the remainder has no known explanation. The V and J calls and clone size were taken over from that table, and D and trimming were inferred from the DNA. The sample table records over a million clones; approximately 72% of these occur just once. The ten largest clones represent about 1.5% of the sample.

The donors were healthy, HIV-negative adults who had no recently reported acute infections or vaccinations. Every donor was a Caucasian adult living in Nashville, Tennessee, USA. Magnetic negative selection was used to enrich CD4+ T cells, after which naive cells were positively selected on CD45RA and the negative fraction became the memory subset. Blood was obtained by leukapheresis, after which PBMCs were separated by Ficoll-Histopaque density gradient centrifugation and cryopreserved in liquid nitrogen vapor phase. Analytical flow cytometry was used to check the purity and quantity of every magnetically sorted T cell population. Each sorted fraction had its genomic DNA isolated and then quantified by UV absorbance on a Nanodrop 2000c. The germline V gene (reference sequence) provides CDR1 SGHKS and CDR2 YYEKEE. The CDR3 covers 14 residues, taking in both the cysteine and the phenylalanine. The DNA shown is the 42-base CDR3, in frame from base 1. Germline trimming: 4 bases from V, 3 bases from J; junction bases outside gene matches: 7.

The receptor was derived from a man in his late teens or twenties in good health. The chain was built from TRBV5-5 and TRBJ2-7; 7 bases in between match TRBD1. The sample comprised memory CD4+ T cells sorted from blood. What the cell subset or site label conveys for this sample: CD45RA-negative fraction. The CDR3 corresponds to CASSLRQGNYEQYF. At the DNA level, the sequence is TGTGCCAGCAGCCTCCGACAGGGTAACTACGAGCAGTACTTC.